This record concerns one T cell receptor beta chain sequence. The antigen is undetermined. Measured with immunoSEQ multiplex PCR; TCRdb has only the in-frame clones, and not every one. The data show under 200,000 clones, roughly 80% seen once. The source of the sample is a study of cytotoxic CD8 clonotypes in ibrutinib-treated CLL. About the research overall: The subjects consisted of 11 relapsed/refractory and over 14 treatment-naive individuals, with 17 to 18 IGHV unmutated. A median roughly 11 months of treatment, range 6 to 36, preceded the collection of response samples. Study-wide results and limits: Higher clonality was seen at ibrutinib response and a return toward baseline at progression. Public clonotypes were rare and shrank or held steady on treatment.

The starting material was PBMCs, obtained after 24 months of ibrutinib treatment. The TCR originated in a human donor with chronic lymphocytic leukemia.

This chain's CDR3 is CASSLDDRGDYYGYTF. The CDR3 DNA sequence: TGTGCCAGCAGCTTAGACGACAGGGGGGATTACTATGGCTACACCTTC. V usage is TRBV11-2 and J usage is TRBJ1-2; TRBD1 matches at 9 bases. This CDR3 contains 16 residues. Germline CDR1 is SGHAT and CDR2 is FQNNGV. The V segment lost 0 bases and the J segment 3 bases; nucleotides outside the gene matches: 5.